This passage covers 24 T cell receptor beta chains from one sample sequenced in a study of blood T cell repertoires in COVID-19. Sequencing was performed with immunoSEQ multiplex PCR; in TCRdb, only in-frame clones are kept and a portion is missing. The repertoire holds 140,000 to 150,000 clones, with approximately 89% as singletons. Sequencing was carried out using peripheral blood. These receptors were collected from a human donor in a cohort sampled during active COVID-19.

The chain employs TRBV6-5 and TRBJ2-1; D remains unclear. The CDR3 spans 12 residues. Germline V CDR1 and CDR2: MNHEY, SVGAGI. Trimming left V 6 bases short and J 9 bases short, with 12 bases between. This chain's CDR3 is CASRSYKSEQFF. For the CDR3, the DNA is TGTGCCAGCAGGTCCTATAAGAGTGAGCAGTTCTTC.

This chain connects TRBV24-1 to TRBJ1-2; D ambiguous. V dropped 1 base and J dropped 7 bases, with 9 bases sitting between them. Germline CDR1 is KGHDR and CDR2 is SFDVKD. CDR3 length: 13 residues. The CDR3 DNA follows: TGTGCCACCAGTGATTTCGATTTCGGTGGCTACACCTTC. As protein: CATSDFDFGGYTF.

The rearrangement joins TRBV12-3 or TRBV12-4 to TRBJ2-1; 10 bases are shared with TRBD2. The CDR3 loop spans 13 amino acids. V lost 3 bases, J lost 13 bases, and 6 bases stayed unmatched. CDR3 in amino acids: CASSFGLAGEQFF. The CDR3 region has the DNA TGTGCCAGCAGTTTCGGGCTAGCGGGGGAACAGTTCTTC.

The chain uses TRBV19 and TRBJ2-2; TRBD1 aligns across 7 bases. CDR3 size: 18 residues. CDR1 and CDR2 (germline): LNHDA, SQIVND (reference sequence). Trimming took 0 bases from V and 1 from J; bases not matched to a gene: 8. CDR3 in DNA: TGTGCCAGTAGTATAGACCCCACAGGGGTCGTGAACACCGGGGAGCTGTTTTTT. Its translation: CASSIDPTGVVNTGELFF.

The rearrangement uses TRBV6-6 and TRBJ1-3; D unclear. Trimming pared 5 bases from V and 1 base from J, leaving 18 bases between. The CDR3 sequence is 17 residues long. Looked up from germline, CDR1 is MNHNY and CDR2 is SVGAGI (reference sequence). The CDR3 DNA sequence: TGTGCCAGCAGTCTACTTGTAGGACTTAGGTCTGGAAACACCATATATTTT. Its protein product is CASSLLVGLRSGNTIYF.

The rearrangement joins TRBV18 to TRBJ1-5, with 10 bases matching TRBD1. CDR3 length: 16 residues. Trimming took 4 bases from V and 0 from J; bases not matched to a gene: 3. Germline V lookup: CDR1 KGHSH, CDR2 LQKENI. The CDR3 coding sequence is TGTGCCAGCTCACAAGGGACAGGGGATAGCAATCAGCCCCAGCATTTT. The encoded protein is CASSQGTGDSNQPQHF.

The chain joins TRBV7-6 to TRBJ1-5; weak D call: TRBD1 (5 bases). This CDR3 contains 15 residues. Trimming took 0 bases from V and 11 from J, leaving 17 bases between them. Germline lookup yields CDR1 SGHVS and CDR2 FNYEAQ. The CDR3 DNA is TGTGCCAGCAGCTTAGCGCCAACAGGCGTAGGGGCCCAGCATTTT. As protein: CASSLAPTGVGAQHF.

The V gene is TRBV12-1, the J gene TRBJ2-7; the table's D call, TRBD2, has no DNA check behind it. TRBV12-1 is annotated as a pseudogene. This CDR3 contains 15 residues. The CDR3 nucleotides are TGTGCCAGCAGCTTTGGCGGGGGCCGACCTTACGAGCAGTACTTC. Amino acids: CASSFGGGRPYEQYF.

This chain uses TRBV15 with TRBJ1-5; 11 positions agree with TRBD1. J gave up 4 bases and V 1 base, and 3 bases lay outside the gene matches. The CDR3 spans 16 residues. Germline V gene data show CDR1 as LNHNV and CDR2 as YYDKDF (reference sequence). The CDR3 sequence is CATSRVGTGGNQPQHF. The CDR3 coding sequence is TGTGCCACCAGCAGAGTTGGGACAGGGGGGAATCAGCCCCAGCATTTT. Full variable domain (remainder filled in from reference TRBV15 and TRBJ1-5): DAMVIQNPRYQVTQFGKPVTLSCSQTLNHNVMYWYQQKSSQAPKLLFHYYDKDFNNEADTPDNFQSRRPNTSFCFLDIRSPGLGDTAMYLCATSRVGTGGNQPQHFGDGTRLSIL.

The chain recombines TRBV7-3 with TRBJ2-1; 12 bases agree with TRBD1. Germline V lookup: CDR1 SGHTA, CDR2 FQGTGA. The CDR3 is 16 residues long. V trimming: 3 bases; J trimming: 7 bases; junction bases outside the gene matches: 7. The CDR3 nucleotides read TGTGCCAGCAGCTTTGGGACAGGGGGCCTTGGTAATGAGCAGTTCTTC. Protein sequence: CASSFGTGGLGNEQFF. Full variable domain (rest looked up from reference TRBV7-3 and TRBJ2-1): GAGVSQTPSNKVTEKGKYVELRCDPISGHTALYWYRQSLGQGPEFLIYFQGTGAADDSGLPNDRFFAVRPEGSVSTLKIQRTERGDSAVYLCASSFGTGGLGNEQFFGPGTRLTVL.

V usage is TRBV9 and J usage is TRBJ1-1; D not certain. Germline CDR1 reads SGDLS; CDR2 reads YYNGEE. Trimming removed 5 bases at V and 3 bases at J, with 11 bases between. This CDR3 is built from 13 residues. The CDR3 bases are TGTGCCAGCAGTCCTACGGACTACACTGAAGCTTTCTTT. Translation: CASSPTDYTEAFF.

CDR3 nucleotides: TGTGCCAGCAGCGTAGGGACAGGGGATAGCAATCAGCCCCAGCATTTT. Translating gives CASSVGTGDSNQPQHF. This chain connects TRBV9 to TRBJ1-5; 9 bases align to TRBD1. The CDR3 has 16 amino acids. The V gene end was trimmed by 0 bases and the J gene end by 0 bases; junction bases not matched to a gene: 1. Germline-derived CDR1 and CDR2 are SGDLS and YYNGEE.

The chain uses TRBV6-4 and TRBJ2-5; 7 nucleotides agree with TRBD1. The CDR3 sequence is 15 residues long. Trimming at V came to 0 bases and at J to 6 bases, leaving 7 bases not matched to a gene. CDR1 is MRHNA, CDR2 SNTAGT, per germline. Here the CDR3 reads CASSDSRQGMKTQYF. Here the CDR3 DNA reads TGTGCCAGCAGTGACTCAAGACAGGGTATGAAGACCCAGTACTTC.

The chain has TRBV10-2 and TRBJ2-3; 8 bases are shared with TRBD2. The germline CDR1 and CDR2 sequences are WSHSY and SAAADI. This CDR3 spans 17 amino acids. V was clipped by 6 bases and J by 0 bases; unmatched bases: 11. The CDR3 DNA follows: TGCGCCAGCAGAGGACCGGGGGGGACTAGTAGCACAGATACGCAGTATTTT. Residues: CASRGPGGTSSTDTQYF.

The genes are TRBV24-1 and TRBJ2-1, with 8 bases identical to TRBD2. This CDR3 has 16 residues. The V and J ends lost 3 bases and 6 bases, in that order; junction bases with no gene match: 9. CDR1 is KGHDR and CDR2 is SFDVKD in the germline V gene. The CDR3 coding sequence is TGTGCCACCAGTGATGGGGGGGGACTAGGGCCCAATGAGCAGTTCTTC. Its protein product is CATSDGGGLGPNEQFF.

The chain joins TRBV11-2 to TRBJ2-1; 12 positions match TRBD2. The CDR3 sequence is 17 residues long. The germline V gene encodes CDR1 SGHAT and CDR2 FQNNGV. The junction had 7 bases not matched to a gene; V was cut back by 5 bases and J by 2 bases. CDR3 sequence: CASSPRLAGDTYNEQFF. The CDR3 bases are TGTGCCAGCAGCCCCCGACTAGCGGGGGATACCTACAATGAGCAGTTCTTC.

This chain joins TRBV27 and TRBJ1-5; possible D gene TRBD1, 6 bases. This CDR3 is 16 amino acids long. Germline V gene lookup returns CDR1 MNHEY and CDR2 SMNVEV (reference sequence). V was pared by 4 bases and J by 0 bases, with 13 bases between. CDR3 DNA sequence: TGTGCCAGCAGTTGGTCAGGGGTTGATAGCAATCAGCCCCAGCATTTT. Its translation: CASSWSGVDSNQPQHF.

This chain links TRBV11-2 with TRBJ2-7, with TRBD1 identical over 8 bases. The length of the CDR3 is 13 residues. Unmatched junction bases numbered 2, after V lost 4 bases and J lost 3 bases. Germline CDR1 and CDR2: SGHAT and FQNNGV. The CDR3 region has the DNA TGTGCCAGCAGCTACGGACAGGGCTACGAGCAGTACTTC. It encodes CASSYGQGYEQYF.

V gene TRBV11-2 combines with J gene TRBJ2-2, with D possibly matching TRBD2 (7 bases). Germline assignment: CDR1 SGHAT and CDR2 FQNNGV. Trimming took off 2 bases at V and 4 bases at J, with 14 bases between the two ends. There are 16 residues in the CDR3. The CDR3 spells CASSLFSGGRTGELFF. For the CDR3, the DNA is TGTGCCAGCAGCTTATTTTCGGGGGGCCGCACCGGGGAGCTGTTTTTT.

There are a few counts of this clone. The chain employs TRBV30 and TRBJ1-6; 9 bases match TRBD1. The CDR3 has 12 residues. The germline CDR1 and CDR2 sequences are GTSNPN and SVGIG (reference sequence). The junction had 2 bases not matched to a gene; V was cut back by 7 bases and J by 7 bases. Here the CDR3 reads CASGQGNSPLHF. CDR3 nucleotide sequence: TGTGCCTCGGGACAGGGAAATTCACCCCTCCACTTT.

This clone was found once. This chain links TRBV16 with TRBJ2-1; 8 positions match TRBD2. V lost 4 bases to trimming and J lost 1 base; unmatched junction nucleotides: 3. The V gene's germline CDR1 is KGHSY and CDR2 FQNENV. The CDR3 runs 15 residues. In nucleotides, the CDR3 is TGTGCCAGCAGCCTTTTAGCGGGATCCTACAATGAGCAGTTCTTC. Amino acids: CASSLLAGSYNEQFF. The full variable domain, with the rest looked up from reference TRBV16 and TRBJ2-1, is GEEVAQTPKHLVRGEGQKAKLYCAPIKGHSYVFWYQQVLKNEFKFLISFQNENVFDETGMPKERFSAKCLPNSPCSLEIQATKLEDSAVYFCASSLLAGSYNEQFFGPGTRLTVL.

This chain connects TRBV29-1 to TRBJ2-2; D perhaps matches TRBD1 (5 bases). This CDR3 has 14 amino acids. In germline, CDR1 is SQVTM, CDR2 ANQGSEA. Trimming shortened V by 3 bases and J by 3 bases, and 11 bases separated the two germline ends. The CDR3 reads CSVDRSRDTGELFF. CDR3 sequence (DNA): TGCAGCGTTGATAGGTCCAGGGACACCGGGGAGCTGTTTTTT.

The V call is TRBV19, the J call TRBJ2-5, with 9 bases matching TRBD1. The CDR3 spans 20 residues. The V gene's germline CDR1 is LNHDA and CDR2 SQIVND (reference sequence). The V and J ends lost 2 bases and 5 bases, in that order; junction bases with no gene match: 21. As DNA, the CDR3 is TGTGCCAGTAGTATATCGGGCCGAGGCACCGGGACAGGGAAAAAGGAGACCCAGTACTTC. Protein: CASSISGRGTGTGKKETQYF.

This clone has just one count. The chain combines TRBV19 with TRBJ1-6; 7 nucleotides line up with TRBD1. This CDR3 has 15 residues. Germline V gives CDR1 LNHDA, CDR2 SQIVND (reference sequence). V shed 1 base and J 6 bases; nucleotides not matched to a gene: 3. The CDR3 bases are TGTGCCAGTAGTATAGGACAGGGAGGTAATTCACCCCTCCACTTT. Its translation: CASSIGQGGNSPLHF.